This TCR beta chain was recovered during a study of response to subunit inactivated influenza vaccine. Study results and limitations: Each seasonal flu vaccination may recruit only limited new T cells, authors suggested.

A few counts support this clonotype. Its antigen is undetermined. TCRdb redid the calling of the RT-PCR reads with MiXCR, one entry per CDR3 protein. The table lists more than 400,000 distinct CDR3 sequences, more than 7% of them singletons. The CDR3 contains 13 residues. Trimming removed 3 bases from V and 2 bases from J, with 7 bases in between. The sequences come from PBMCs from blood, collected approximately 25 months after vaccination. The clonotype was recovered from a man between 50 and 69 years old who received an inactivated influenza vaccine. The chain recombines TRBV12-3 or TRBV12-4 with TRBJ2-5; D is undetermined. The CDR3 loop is CASSFGMQETQYF. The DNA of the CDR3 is TGTGCCAGCAGTTTTGGGATGCAAGAGACCCAGTACTTC.